This entry lists 15 T cell receptor beta chains sequenced from one sample in a study of blood T cell repertoires in COVID-19. The protocol was immunoSEQ multiplex PCR, while the TCRdb copy is restricted to in-frame clones and leaves out a portion. The sample holds 150,000 to 180,000 clones; roughly nine tenths are singletons and the top ten take about 2.4%. The sample comprised peripheral blood. These TCRs come from a woman between 70 and 85 years old with acute or convalescent COVID-19.

This clone appeared once. The V call is TRBV16, the J call TRBJ1-2; D gene uncertain. V was cut by 10 bases and J by 0 bases, with 6 bases left in between. The CDR3 is made up of 11 amino acids. CDR1 is KGHSY, CDR2 FQNENV, per germline. The CDR3 loop is CATGANYGYTF. The CDR3 DNA reads TGTGCCACCGGGGCTAACTATGGCTACACCTTC.

V and J are TRBV3-1 (or the pseudogene TRBV3-2) and TRBJ1-2; D not resolved. Germline V gene data show CDR1 as LGHDT and CDR2 as YNNKEL (reference sequence). Trimming removed 0 bases at V and 8 bases at J, with 7 bases between. The CDR3 loop spans 12 amino acids. The CDR3 sequence is CASSQDTEGYTF. The CDR3 region has the DNA TGTGCCAGCAGCCAAGACACTGAGGGCTACACCTTC.

The genes are TRBV15 and TRBJ2-2, with TRBD2 matching over 7 bases. V was pared by 5 bases and J by 1 base, with 7 bases of the junction left unmatched. This CDR3 contains 16 residues. From germline, CDR1 is LNHNV and CDR2 YYDKDF (reference sequence). CDR3 DNA: TGTGCCACCAGCCGCCTAGAGCGGGGGAACACCGGGGAGCTGTTTTTT. This codes for CATSRLERGNTGELFF.

The V and J genes are TRBV10-1 and TRBJ2-3, with 9 bases identical to TRBD2. V gave up 3 bases and J gave up 4 bases; unmatched junction bases: 5. The germline gives CDR1 WNHNN, CDR2 SYGVQD (reference sequence). The CDR3 loop spans 15 amino acids. CDR3 amino acids: CASSEGRGGPDTQYF. CDR3 bases: TGCGCCAGCAGTGAAGGGCGGGGGGGCCCAGATACGCAGTATTTT.

The chain recombines TRBV28 with TRBJ2-1, with 12 bases aligning to TRBD2. Germline V gene sequence: CDR1 MDHEN, CDR2 SYDVKM. J was trimmed by 3 bases and V by 7 bases; bases with no gene match: 4. The CDR3 is made up of 15 amino acids. The CDR3 coding sequence is TGTGCCAGCAAAACTAGCGGGGGGTACTACAATGAGCAGTTCTTC. Its translation: CASKTSGGYYNEQFF. The entire variable domain, with the rest obtained from reference TRBV28 and TRBJ2-1, is as follows: DVKVTQSSRYLVKRTGEKVFLECVQDMDHENMFWYRQDPGLGLRLIYFSYDVKMKEKGDIPEGYSVSREKKERFSLILESASTNQTSMYLCASKTSGGYYNEQFFGPGTRLTVL.

The chain recombines TRBV28 with TRBJ1-2; 7 nucleotides align to TRBD1. The J segment lost 4 bases and the V segment lost 1 base, leaving 9 bases of the junction unmatched. Germline CDR1 and CDR2: MDHEN and SYDVKM. The CDR3 length is 16 residues. The CDR3 sequence: CASSLSFPGGIYGYTF. Written as DNA, the CDR3 is TGTGCCAGCAGTTTATCCTTTCCAGGGGGTATCTATGGCTACACCTTC.

CDR3 amino acids: CSVFVPSGTIYF. The CDR3 bases are TGCAGCGTTTTCGTCCCCTCGGGGACCATATATTTT. The V call is TRBV29-1, the J call TRBJ1-3; the D is unclear. Trimming left V 5 bases short and J 10 bases short, with 15 bases between. The CDR3 spans 12 residues. Germline CDR1 and CDR2: SQVTM and ANQGSEA. Based on the CDR3 plus reference TRBV29-1 and TRBJ1-3, the full variable domain is SAVISQKPSRDICQRGTSLTIQCQVDSQVTMMFWYRQQPGQSLTLIATANQGSEATYESGFVIDKFPISRPNLTFSTLTVSNMSPEDSSIYLCSVFVPSGTIYFGEGSWLTVV.

The count of this clone is one. V usage is TRBV19 and J usage is TRBJ1-1; TRBD1 agrees at 8 bases. Trimming at V came to 6 bases and at J to 0 bases, leaving 6 bases not matched to a gene. Germline CDR1 LNHDA, CDR2 SQIVND (reference sequence). This CDR3 comprises 15 residues. CDR3 in amino acids: CASRRQGPVNTEAFF. As DNA, the CDR3 is TGTGCCAGTAGAAGACAGGGGCCGGTGAACACTGAAGCTTTCTTT.

The V and J genes are TRBV9 and TRBJ1-2; 7 bases are shared with TRBD1. Looked up from germline, CDR1 is SGDLS and CDR2 is YYNGEE. The CDR3 has 15 residues. The junction had 8 bases not matched to a gene; V was cut back by 4 bases and J by 2 bases. CDR3 amino acids: CASSPRDRRNYGYTF. CDR3 bases: TGTGCCAGCAGCCCCCGGGACAGAAGAAACTATGGCTACACCTTC.

V usage is TRBV5-5 and J usage is TRBJ1-5; no clear D gene. Trimming removed 0 bases at V and 0 bases at J, with 7 bases between. This CDR3 is 15 amino acids long. Germline CDR1 and CDR2: SGHKS and YYEKEE (reference sequence). CDR3 sequence reads: CASSLELNSNQPQHF. In DNA, the CDR3 is TGTGCCAGCAGCTTGGAGCTAAATAGCAATCAGCCCCAGCATTTT.

V and J are TRBV6-1 and TRBJ2-7; D gene ambiguous. The CDR3 spans 16 residues. V dropped 4 bases and J dropped 2 bases, with 18 bases sitting between them. Germline loops: CDR1 MNHNS, CDR2 SASEGT. The CDR3 bases are TGTGCCAGCAGTGCTATCTACGCCCGTAAAACCTACGAGCAGTACTTC. This sequence encodes CASSAIYARKTYEQYF.

The chain joins TRBV3-1 (or the pseudogene TRBV3-2) to TRBJ2-2; weak D call: TRBD1 (6 bases). Trimming pared 5 bases from V and 2 bases from J, leaving 21 bases between. The CDR3 spans 18 residues. CDR1 is LGHDT, CDR2 YNNKEL, per germline (reference sequence). CDR3 sequence reads: CASSVPVRTDINTGELFF. CDR3 bases: TGTGCCAGCAGCGTCCCAGTCCGGACAGATATTAACACCGGGGAGCTGTTTTTT.

J is TRBJ2-2 and V is TRBV3-1 (or the pseudogene TRBV3-2), with D possibly being TRBD1 (6 bases). Germline V gene sequence: CDR1 LGHDT, CDR2 YNNKEL (reference sequence). Deletions cut 0 bases from V and 4 bases from J, with 12 bases between. CDR3 length equals 16 residues. CDR3 nucleotide sequence: TGTGCCAGCAGCCAAGATCAAACAGGGAGCACCGGGGAGCTGTTTTTT. It yields the protein CASSQDQTGSTGELFF.

J is TRBJ1-2 and V is TRBV21-1; TRBD1 was called by the table and not checked on the DNA. TRBV21-1 is recorded as a pseudogene. There are 14 residues in the CDR3. CDR3: CASSALDRVYGYTF. The CDR3 DNA follows: TGTGCCAGCAGCGCCCTGGACAGGGTGTATGGCTACACCTTC.

Remarks on this clone: One end of the junction fails to match germline, which may point to a read error. V gene TRBV6-5 combines with J gene TRBJ2-1, with 7 bases aligning to TRBD2. The V gene's germline CDR1 is MNHEY and CDR2 SVGAGI. There are 16 residues in the CDR3. The CDR3 here is CASSYSWRGSSNEQFF. CDR3 bases: TGTGCCAGCAGTTACTCATGGCGGGGGTCCTCCAATGAGCAGTTCTTC.